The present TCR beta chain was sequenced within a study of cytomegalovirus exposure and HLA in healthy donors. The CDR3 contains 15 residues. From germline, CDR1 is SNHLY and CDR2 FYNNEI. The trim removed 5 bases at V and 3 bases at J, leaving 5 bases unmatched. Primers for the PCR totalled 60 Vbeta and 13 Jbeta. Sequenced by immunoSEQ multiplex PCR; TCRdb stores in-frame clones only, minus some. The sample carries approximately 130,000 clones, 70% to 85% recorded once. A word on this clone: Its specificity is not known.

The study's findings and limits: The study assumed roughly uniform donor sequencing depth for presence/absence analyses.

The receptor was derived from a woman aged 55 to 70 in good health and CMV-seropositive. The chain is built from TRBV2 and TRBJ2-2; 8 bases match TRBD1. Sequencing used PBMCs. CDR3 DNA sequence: TGTGCCAGCAGTCCGGACAGGGCCTACACCGGGGAGCTGTTTTTT. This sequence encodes CASSPDRAYTGELFF.